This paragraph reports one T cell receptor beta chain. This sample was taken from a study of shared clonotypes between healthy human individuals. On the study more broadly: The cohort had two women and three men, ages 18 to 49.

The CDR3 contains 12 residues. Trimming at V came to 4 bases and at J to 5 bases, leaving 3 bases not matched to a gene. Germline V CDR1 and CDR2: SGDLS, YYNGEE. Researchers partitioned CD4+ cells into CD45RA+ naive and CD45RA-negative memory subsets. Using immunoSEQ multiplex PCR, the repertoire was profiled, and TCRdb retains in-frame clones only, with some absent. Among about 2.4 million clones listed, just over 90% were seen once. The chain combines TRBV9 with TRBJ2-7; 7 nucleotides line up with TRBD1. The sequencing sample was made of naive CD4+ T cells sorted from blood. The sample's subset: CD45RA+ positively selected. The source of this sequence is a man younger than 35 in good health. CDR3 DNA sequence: TGTGCCAGCAGCAAGACAGGGCACGAGCAGTACTTC. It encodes CASSKTGHEQYF.